This TCR beta chain is from a study of T cell repertoires in cytomegalovirus infection. Germline CDR1 reads MNHEY; CDR2 reads SMNVEV (reference sequence). This CDR3 region has 14 residues. V lost 2 bases and J lost 3, with 10 bases in between. This clonotype appeared a few times. The antigen is unknown. From the reads, TCRdb called clonotypes with MiXCR, one entry per CDR3 protein. The sample contains fewer than 900,000 distinct CDR3 sequences, almost 30% of which appear only once. The sample was cultured CD8+ T cells from PBMCs, taken from culture after CMV antigen stimulation. The chain carries TRBV27 and TRBJ1-1; unclear D gene. The source of this sequence is a human donor in good health (CMV status not recorded). Some clones in this sample may be carry-over from other donors' samples. CDR3 nucleotides: TGTGCCAGCAGTTTAAGGGATCCCGACACTGAAGCTTTCTTT. It encodes CASSLRDPDTEAFF.